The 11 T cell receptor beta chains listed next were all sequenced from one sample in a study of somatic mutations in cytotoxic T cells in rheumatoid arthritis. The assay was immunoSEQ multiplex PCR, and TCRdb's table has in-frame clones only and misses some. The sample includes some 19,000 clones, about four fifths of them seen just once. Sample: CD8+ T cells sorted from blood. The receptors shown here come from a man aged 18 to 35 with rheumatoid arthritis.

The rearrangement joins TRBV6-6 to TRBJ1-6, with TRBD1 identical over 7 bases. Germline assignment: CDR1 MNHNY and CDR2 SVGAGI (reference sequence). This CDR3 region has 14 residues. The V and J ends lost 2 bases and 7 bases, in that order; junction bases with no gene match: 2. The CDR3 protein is CASSYRDRNSPLHF. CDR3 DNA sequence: TGTGCCAGCAGTTACCGGGACAGAAATTCACCCCTCCACTTT.

The CDR3 bases are TGTGCCAGCAGCGAGGGGCCGCCCAGGTACAATGAGCAGTTCTTC. It translates to CASSEGPPRYNEQFF. The gene calls are TRBV9 and TRBJ2-1, with a weak D call TRBD1 (5 bases). CDR3 length equals 15 residues. Trimming pared 3 bases from V and 4 bases from J, leaving 14 bases between. In germline, CDR1 is SGDLS, CDR2 YYNGEE.

CDR3 DNA: TGTGCCAGCAGCGGCGAACTAGTTGCCTACGAGCAGTACTTC. Translated, it gives CASSGELVAYEQYF. The chain uses TRBV7-9 and TRBJ2-7; D might be TRBD2 (5 bases). V shed 5 bases and J shed 2 bases, with 13 bases lying between them. Germline V gene data show CDR1 as SEHNR and CDR2 as FQNEAQ (reference sequence). The length of the CDR3 is 14 residues.

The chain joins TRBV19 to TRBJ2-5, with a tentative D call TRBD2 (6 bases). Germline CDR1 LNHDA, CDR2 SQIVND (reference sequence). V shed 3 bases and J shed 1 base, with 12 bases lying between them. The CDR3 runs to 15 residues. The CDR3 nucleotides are TGTGCCAGTAGTATCTACGGGGGTTCCCAAGAGACCCAGTACTTC. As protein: CASSIYGGSQETQYF.

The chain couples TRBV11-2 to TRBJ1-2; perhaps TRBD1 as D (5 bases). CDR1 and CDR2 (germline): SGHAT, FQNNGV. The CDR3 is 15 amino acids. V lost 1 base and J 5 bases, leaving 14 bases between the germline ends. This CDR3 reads CASSLGPQGSYGYTF. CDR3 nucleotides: TGTGCCAGCAGCTTAGGCCCTCAGGGCTCGTATGGCTACACCTTC.

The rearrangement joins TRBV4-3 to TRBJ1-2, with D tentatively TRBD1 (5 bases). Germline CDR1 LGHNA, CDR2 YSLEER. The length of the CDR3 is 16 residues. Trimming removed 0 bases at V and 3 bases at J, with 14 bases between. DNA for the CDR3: TGCGCCAGCAGCCAAGATCGGGGAGGCAGGGACTATGGCTACACCTTC. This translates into CASSQDRGGRDYGYTF.

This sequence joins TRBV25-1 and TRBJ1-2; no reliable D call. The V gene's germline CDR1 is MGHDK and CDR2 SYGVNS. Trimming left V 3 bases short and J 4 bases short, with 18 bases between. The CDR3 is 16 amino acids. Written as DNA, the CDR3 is TGTGCCAGCAGTGATCTTGCCGATCCCTCTCTCTATGGCTACACCTTC. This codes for CASSDLADPSLYGYTF.

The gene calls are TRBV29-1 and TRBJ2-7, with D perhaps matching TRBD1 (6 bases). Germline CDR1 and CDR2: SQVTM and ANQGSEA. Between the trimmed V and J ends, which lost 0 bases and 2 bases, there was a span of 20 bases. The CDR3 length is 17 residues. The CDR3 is CSVEDGRGLRDTYEQYF. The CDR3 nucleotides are TGCAGCGTTGAAGATGGCCGGGGCCTCCGGGACACCTACGAGCAGTACTTC.

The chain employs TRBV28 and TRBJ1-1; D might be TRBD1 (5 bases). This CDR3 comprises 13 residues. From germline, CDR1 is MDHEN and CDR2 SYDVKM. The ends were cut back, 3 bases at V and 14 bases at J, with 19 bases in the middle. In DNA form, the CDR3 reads TGTGCCAGCAGTTTTGGCCTCGGGGACTTATCATTCTTT. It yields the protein CASSFGLGDLSFF. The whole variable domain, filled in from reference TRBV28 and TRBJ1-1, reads DVKVTQSSRYLVKRTGEKVFLECVQDMDHENMFWYRQDPGLGLRLIYFSYDVKMKEKGDIPEGYSVSREKKERFSLILESASTNQTSMYLCASSFGLGDLSFFGQGTRLTVV.

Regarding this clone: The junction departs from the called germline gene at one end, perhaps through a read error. CDR3 DNA: TGTGCTAGCAGCTTATTCGGTCCTCATACGCATAATTCACCCCTCCACTTT. It translates to CASSLFGPHTHNSPLHF. V usage is TRBV7-7 and J usage is TRBJ1-6; no firm D call. The germline V gene encodes CDR1 SSHAT and CDR2 FNYEAQ (reference sequence). The CDR3 totals 17 residues.

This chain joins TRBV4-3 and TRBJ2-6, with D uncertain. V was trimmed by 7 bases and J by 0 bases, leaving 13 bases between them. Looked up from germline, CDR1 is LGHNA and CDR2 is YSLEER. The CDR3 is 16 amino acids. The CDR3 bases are TGCGCCAGCACAGAAGCAGGCATCTCTGGGGCCAACGTCCTGACTTTC. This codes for CASTEAGISGANVLTF.